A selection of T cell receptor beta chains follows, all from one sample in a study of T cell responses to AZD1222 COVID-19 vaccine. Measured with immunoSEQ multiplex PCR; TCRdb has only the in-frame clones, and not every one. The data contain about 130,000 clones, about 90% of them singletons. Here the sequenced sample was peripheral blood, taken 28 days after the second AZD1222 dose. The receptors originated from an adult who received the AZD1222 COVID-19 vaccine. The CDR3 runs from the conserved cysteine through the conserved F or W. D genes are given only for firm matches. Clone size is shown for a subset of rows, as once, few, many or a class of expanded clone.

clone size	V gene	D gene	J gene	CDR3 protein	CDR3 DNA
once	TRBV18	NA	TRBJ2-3	CASSPPLFADTQYF	TGTGCCAGCTCACCGCCCCTCTTTGCAGATACGCAGTATTTT
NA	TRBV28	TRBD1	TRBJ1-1	CASSIPTGEIVTSTEAFF	TGTGCCAGCAGTATCCCTACAGGGGAGATAGTGACAAGCACTGAAGCTTTCTTT
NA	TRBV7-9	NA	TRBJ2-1	CASTQTGEQFF	TGTGCCAGCACCCAAACGGGTGAGCAGTTCTTC
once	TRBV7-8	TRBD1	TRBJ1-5	CASSQQGGNQPQHF	TGTGCCAGCAGCCAACAGGGGGGCAATCAGCCCCAGCATTTT
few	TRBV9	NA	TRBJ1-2	CASSPGVYRVPGAYGYTF	TGTGCCAGCAGCCCGGGCGTATACCGGGTCCCAGGGGCATATGGCTACACCTTC
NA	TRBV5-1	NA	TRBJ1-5	CASSLGGANQPQHF	TGCGCCAGCAGCTTGGGGGGGGCGAATCAGCCCCAGCATTTT
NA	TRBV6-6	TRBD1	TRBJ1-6	CAGWDSSYNSPLHF	TGTGCCGGCTGGGACAGCTCCTATAATTCACCCCTCCACTTT
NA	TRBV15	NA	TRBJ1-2	CATSRDPGGMDGYTF	TGTGCCACCAGCAGAGATCCAGGAGGGATGGATGGCTACACCTTC
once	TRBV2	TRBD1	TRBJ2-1	CASSVQGLGNEQFF	TGTGCCAGCAGTGTACAGGGGTTAGGCAATGAGCAGTTCTTC
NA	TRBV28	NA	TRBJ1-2	CASSLSTGYSYGYTF	TGTGCCAGCAGTTTAAGTACAGGGTATTCCTATGGCTACACCTTC
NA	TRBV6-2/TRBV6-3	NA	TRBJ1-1	CASSYGTRNTEAFF	TGTGCCAGCAGTTACGGGACAAGGAACACTGAAGCTTTCTTT
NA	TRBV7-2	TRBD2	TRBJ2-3	CASSSRLAGVSDTQYF	TGTGCCAGCAGCTCACGACTAGCGGGAGTCTCAGATACGCAGTATTTT
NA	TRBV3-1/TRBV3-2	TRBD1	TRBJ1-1	CASSPTLTGMDEAFF	TGTGCCAGCAGCCCCACCCTGACAGGGATGGATGAAGCTTTCTTT
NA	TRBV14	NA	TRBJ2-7	CASSQDQRREQYF	TGTGCCAGCAGCCAAGATCAGCGGAGGGAGCAGTACTTC
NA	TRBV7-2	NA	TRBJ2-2	CASSIQGTGELFF	TGTGCCAGCAGCATTCAGGGAACCGGGGAGCTGTTTTTT
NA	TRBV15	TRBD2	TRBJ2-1	CATSRLGLAGVDGSEQFF	TGTGCCACCAGCAGACTCGGACTAGCGGGAGTGGATGGGAGTGAGCAGTTCTTC
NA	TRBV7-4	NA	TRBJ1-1	CASSSTGPTEAFF	TGTGCCAGCAGCTCGACAGGCCCCACTGAAGCTTTCTTT
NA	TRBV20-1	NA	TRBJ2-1	CSASQRDTPYNEQFF	TGCAGTGCTAGTCAGCGGGACACCCCCTACAATGAGCAGTTCTTC
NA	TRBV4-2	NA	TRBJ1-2	CASSQPLGGGQGYGYTF	TGTGCCAGCAGCCAACCCCTGGGGGGGGGTCAGGGCTATGGCTACACCTTC
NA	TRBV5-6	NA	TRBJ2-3	CASSLLARTQYF	TGTGCCAGCAGCTTGCTAGCTCGCACGCAGTATTTT
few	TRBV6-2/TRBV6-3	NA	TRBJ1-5	CASSFPYQPQHF	TGTGCCAGCAGTTTCCCTTATCAGCCCCAGCATTTT
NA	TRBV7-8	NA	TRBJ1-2	CASSSPRGGYTF	TGTGCCAGCAGCTCACCCAGGGGTGGCTACACCTTC
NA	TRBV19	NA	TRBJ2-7	CAAGGRLGGSYEQYF	TGTGCCGCCGGGGGAAGACTAGGCGGCTCCTACGAGCAGTACTTC
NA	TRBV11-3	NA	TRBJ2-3	CASSFGIGEFTDTQYF	TGTGCCAGCAGCTTCGGTATAGGGGAGTTCACAGATACGCAGTATTTT
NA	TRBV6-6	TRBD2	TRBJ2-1	CASSYQSSGRYNEQFF	TGTGCCAGCAGTTACCAGTCTAGCGGGAGATACAATGAGCAGTTCTTC
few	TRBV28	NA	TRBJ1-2	CASKPQPLGHYGYTF	TGTGCCAGCAAACCCCAACCGTTGGGCCACTATGGCTACACCTTC
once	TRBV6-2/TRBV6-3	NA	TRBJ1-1	CASSYDWGGAFF	TGTGCCAGCAGTTACGATTGGGGAGGAGCTTTCTTT
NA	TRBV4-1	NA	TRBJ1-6	CASSQEKSLPLHF	TGCGCCAGCAGCCAAGAGAAGAGCCTACCCCTCCACTTT
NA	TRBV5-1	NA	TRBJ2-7	CASSFHEQYF	TGCGCCAGCAGCTTCCACGAGCAGTACTTC
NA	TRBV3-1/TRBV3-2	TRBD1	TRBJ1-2	CASSQAGQGSGYTF	TGTGCCAGCAGCCAGGCAGGACAGGGGAGCGGCTACACCTTC
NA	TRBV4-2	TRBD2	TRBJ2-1	CASSQASGSRNEQFF	TGTGCCAGCAGCCAAGCTAGCGGGAGTAGGAATGAGCAGTTCTTC
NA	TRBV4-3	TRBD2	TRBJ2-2	CASSQEPTSGSTGELFF	TGCGCCAGCAGCCAGGAGCCGACTAGCGGGAGTACCGGGGAGCTGTTTTTT
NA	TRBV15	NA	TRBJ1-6	CATSSQNDRVPLHF	TGTGCCACCAGCTCCCAGAACGACCGGGTACCCCTCCACTTT